These 20 T cell receptor beta chains originate from one sample sequenced in a study of CD8 T cells in Susac syndrome. The RNA input was roughly 0.5 to 1 ug, and it was reverse transcribed with random hexamers. Each CDR3 protein is one row after TCRdb ran MiXCR on the immunoSEQ multiplex PCR reads. The sample includes about 180,000 distinct CDR3 sequences, about 95% seen only once; the top ten take 0.095% to 0.1%. Source material: CD4+ T cells from PBMCs. These receptors originate from a human donor with Susac syndrome.

The chain couples TRBV20-1 to TRBJ2-1, with 7 bases matching TRBD2. Germline CDR1 DFQATT, CDR2 SNEGSKA (reference sequence). V shed 6 bases, J shed 2 bases, and the junction held 4 bases outside the gene matches. This CDR3 has 13 residues. The CDR3 sequence is CSAPLAAYNEQFF. CDR3 coding DNA: TGCAGTGCACCGCTAGCGGCCTACAATGAGCAGTTCTTC.

This rearrangement joins TRBV28 to TRBJ1-4; D is unresolved. V shed 6 bases and J shed 5 bases, with 10 bases lying between them. Germline loops: CDR1 MDHEN, CDR2 SYDVKM. The length of the CDR3 is 13 residues. The CDR3, as DNA: TGTGCCAGCAGCCTGGCTATGAATGAAAAACTGTTTTTT. It translates to CASSLAMNEKLFF.

The gene calls are TRBV19 and TRBJ2-1; 7 bases are shared with TRBD1. Per germline, CDR1 LNHDA and CDR2 SQIVND (reference sequence). This CDR3 region has 14 residues. The J segment lost 6 bases and the V segment lost 4 bases, leaving 6 bases of the junction unmatched. The CDR3, as DNA: TGTGCCAGTAGTACAAAATACAGGGGCAATGAGCAGTTCTTC. Amino acids: CASSTKYRGNEQFF.

The V and J genes are TRBV12-3 or TRBV12-4 and TRBJ1-2; no firm D call. The length of the CDR3 is 13 residues. The V end was cut by 7 bases, the J end by 2 bases, with 11 bases between. CDR3 residues: CASMPTANYGYTF. As DNA, the CDR3 is TGTGCCAGCATGCCTACAGCGAACTATGGCTACACCTTC.

This chain joins TRBV9 and TRBJ2-7; D gene unclear. This CDR3 is 14 amino acids long. The germline V and J ends were trimmed by 2 bases and 0 bases, with 9 bases remaining between them. CDR1 is SGDLS and CDR2 is YYNGEE in the germline V gene. The CDR3 nucleotides read TGTGCCAGCAGCGTTACAGCTAGCTCCTACGAGCAGTACTTC. Protein sequence: CASSVTASSYEQYF.

The chain carries TRBV12-3 or TRBV12-4 and TRBJ1-5; 7 positions match TRBD1. Trimming removed 5 bases from V and 6 bases from J; junction bases left unmatched: 7. This CDR3 region has 14 residues. This CDR3 is CASSPTGQGQPQHF. CDR3 nucleotide sequence: TGTGCCAGCAGTCCGACAGGGCAGGGTCAGCCCCAGCATTTT.

The chain combines TRBV4-1 with TRBJ2-1; perhaps D is TRBD1 or TRBD2 (5 bases each). The CDR3 length is 16 residues. Germline V gene data show CDR1 as MGHRA and CDR2 as YSYEKL. V lost 5 bases, J lost 5 bases, and 19 bases lay in between. The DNA for the CDR3 is TGCGCCAGCAGCGCACGACAGATGTTTAGCGACAATGAGCAGTTCTTC. Its translation: CASSARQMFSDNEQFF.

Details on this clonotype: The junction departs from the called germline gene at one end, perhaps through a read error. This rearrangement joins TRBV12-5 to TRBJ2-1; D tentatively reads TRBD1 or TRBD2 (5 bases each). The germline gives CDR1 LGHNT, CDR2 FRNRAP. The CDR3 sequence is 15 residues long. In nucleotides, the CDR3 is TGTGCTAGTGCTTTGGTAGTGGGGACCCCCGCTGAGCAGTTCTTC. Translated, it gives CASALVVGTPAEQFF.

The CDR3 loop reads CASSPPGGKNIQYF. The CDR3 DNA reads as TGTGCCAGCAGTCCCCCAGGGGGAAAAAACATTCAGTACTTC. The chain is built from TRBV12-3 or TRBV12-4 and TRBJ2-4; 7 nucleotides line up with TRBD1. CDR3 size: 14 residues. V lost 5 bases to trimming and J lost 4 bases; unmatched junction nucleotides: 5.

This chain uses TRBV15 with TRBJ2-7; D is ambiguous. Trimming pared 0 bases from V and 6 bases from J, leaving 15 bases between. The CDR3 contains 15 residues. The germline V gene has CDR1 LNHNV and CDR2 YYDKDF (reference sequence). In nucleotides, the CDR3 is TGTGCCACCAGCAGAGATAGAGGCCTCCTAGTCGAGCAGTACTTC. It yields the protein CATSRDRGLLVEQYF.

This clonotype appeared once. This rearrangement joins TRBV7-9 to TRBJ1-2; D gene ambiguous. The V gene lost 1 base and the J gene lost 3 bases, with 15 bases spanning the gap. CDR1 SEHNR and CDR2 FQNEAQ come from the germline V gene (reference sequence). This CDR3 region has 16 residues. CDR3 amino acids: CASSLGVPRRYYGYTF. In nucleotides, the CDR3 is TGTGCCAGCAGCTTAGGTGTCCCGCGACGGTACTATGGCTACACCTTC. The full variable domain, its missing parts supplied by reference TRBV7-9 and TRBJ1-2, is DTGVSQNPRHKITKRGQNVTFRCDPISEHNRLYWYRQTLGQGPEFLTYFQNEAQLEKSRLLSDRFSAERPKGSFSTLEIQRTEQGDSAMYLCASSLGVPRRYYGYTFGSGTRLTVV.

The chain carries TRBV29-1 and TRBJ2-3; a weak D match, TRBD1 (6 bases). V was cut by 2 bases and J by 2 bases, with 8 bases left in between. Germline V lookup: CDR1 SQVTM, CDR2 ANQGSEA. This CDR3 has 13 residues. The CDR3 DNA is TGCAGCGTTGAACGGACAGCCACAGATACGCAGTATTTT. Its protein product is CSVERTATDTQYF.

The rearrangement uses TRBV28 and TRBJ2-2; 7 bases match TRBD1. The CDR3 length is 14 residues. The junction had 4 bases not matched to a gene; V was cut back by 6 bases and J by 3 bases. Germline assignment: CDR1 MDHEN and CDR2 SYDVKM. The CDR3 DNA reads TGTGCCAGCAGCCAGACAGGGTACACCGGGGAGCTGTTTTTT. Protein: CASSQTGYTGELFF. Full variable domain (remainder filled in from reference TRBV28 and TRBJ2-2): DVKVTQSSRYLVKRTGEKVFLECVQDMDHENMFWYRQDPGLGLRLIYFSYDVKMKEKGDIPEGYSVSREKKERFSLILESASTNQTSMYLCASSQTGYTGELFFGEGSRLTVL.

The rearrangement links TRBV20-1 to TRBJ1-4, with 7 positions matching TRBD1. Trimming removed 3 bases from V and 8 bases from J; junction bases left unmatched: 6. CDR3 length: 13 amino acids. CDR1 is DFQATT, CDR2 SNEGSKA, per germline (reference sequence). The CDR3 loop reads CSASRRGVEKLFF. CDR3 nucleotides: TGCAGTGCTAGCCGCAGGGGGGTAGAAAAACTGTTTTTT.

The J gene is TRBJ2-1, the V gene TRBV4-3; TRBD2 matches at 9 bases. The CDR3 length is 17 residues. V gave up 4 bases and J gave up 5 bases; unmatched junction bases: 12. Per germline, CDR1 LGHNA and CDR2 YSLEER. This chain's CDR3 is CASSPEAREGIDNEQFF. The CDR3 bases are TGCGCCAGCAGCCCCGAGGCGCGGGAGGGAATAGACAATGAGCAGTTCTTC.

The chain carries TRBV20-1 and TRBJ2-1; D may correspond to TRBD1 or TRBD2 (5 bases each). V dropped 0 bases and J dropped 5 bases, with 20 bases sitting between them. From germline, CDR1 is DFQATT and CDR2 SNEGSKA (reference sequence). This CDR3 comprises 17 residues. CDR3 residues: CSARDLGMGGDDNEQFF. As DNA, the CDR3 is TGCAGTGCTAGAGATCTGGGAATGGGTGGGGACGACAATGAGCAGTTCTTC.

DNA of the CDR3: TGTGCCAGCAGCCGAGGACAGGGGGGGACTATGTCTGGCTACACCTTC. This translates into CASSRGQGGTMSGYTF. V is TRBV12-3 or TRBV12-4 and J is TRBJ1-2; 10 positions match TRBD1. This CDR3 spans 16 amino acids. V was clipped by 6 bases and J by 7 bases; unmatched bases: 14.

The chain is built from TRBV12-3 or TRBV12-4 and TRBJ1-1; unclear D gene. Between the trimmed V and J ends, which lost 6 bases and 1 base, there was a span of 9 bases. The CDR3 spans 13 residues. CDR3 DNA: TGTGCCAGCAGCTTTTCAGAGAACACTGAAGCTTTCTTT. As protein: CASSFSENTEAFF.

J is TRBJ2-7 and V is TRBV20-1; possible D gene TRBD2, 5 bases. The germline V gene encodes CDR1 DFQATT and CDR2 SNEGSKA (reference sequence). The CDR3 covers 13 residues. Trimming pared 0 bases from V and 3 bases from J, leaving 9 bases between. The CDR3 sequence is CSARESSSYEQYF. In nucleotides, the CDR3 is TGCAGTGCTAGAGAGTCTAGCAGCTACGAGCAGTACTTC.

CDR3 sequence (DNA): TGTGCCAGCAGCCATGTTAGGACTAGCGGGAGCAATGAGCAGTTCTTC. Amino acid sequence: CASSHVRTSGSNEQFF. The chain has TRBV3-1 and TRBJ2-1, with 13 bases lining up with TRBD2. V dropped 3 bases and J dropped 6; count of bases not matched to a gene: 5. Looked up from germline, CDR1 is LGHDT and CDR2 is YNNKEL (reference sequence). The CDR3 extends over 16 amino acids.